Given below is one TCR beta chain in context. The data originate from a study of T cell responses to AZD1222 COVID-19 vaccine. Germline assignment: CDR1 MNHEY and CDR2 SVGAGI. The ends lost 8 bases at V and 6 bases at J; junction bases unmatched: 5. There are 13 residues in the CDR3. TCRdb's table, derived via immunoSEQ multiplex PCR, lists solely in-frame clones and lacks some. The data hold some 120,000 clones, with around 89% observed a single time. The sample in question was peripheral blood, obtained on day 0 of MenACWY control vaccination. This TCR was sampled from an adult in good health. The chain employs TRBV6-5 and TRBJ1-5, with 9 bases identical to TRBD1. The CDR3: CASGLTGGQPQHF. The CDR3 nucleotides are TGTGCCAGCGGCCTGACAGGGGGTCAGCCCCAGCATTTT.